This TCR beta chain appears in the sequencing data of a study of T-cell memory formation after mild COVID-19. Study observations and caveats: Day 15 to 85 contractors were CD4/CD8 balanced; later expanders leaned CD4+.

TCRdb recomputed calls from the 5' RACE reads with MiXCR, one row per CDR3 protein. The repertoire holds under 650,000 distinct CDR3 sequences, with 18% as singletons. Of note for this clonotype: The antigen remains undetermined.

The junction had 15 bases not matched to a gene; V was cut back by 7 bases and J by 9 bases. The germline V gene encodes CDR1 GTSNPN and CDR2 SVGIG (reference sequence). This CDR3 comprises 14 residues. The receptor was isolated from an adult woman who had mild COVID-19 (a few samples of this study predate the infection). Cell type and time point are not known. The chain couples TRBV30 to TRBJ2-7; 10 bases are a match to TRBD1. The sequencing sample was made of PBMCs or a T cell subset sorted from them (not recorded which). The CDR3 bases are TGTGCCTCGACCGGGACAGGGGCTACCCCACGGCAGTACTTC. Amino acid sequence: CASTGTGATPRQYF.